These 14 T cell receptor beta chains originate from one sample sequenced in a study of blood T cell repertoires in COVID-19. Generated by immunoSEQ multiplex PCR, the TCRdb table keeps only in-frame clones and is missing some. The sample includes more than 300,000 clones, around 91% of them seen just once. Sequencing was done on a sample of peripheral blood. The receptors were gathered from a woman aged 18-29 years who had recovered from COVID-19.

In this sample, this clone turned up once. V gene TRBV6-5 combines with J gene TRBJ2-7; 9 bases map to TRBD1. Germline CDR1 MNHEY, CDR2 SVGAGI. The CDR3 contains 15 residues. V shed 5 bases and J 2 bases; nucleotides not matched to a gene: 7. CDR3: CASSRDRVVTYEQYV. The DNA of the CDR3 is TGTGCCAGCAGTCGGGACAGGGTAGTAACCTACGAGCAGTACGTC.

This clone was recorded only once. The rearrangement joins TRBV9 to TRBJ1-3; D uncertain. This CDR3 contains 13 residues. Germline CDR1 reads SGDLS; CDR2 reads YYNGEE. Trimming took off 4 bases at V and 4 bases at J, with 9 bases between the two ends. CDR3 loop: CASSPQAGNTIYF. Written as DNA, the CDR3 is TGTGCCAGCAGCCCACAAGCGGGAAACACCATATATTTT.

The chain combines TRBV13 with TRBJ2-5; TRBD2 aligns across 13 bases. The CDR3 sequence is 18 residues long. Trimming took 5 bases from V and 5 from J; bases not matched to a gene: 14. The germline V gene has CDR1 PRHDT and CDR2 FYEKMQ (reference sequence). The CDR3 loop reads CASSQTDTSGRDRETQYF. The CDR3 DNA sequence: TGTGCCAGCAGCCAAACGGATACTAGCGGGAGGGATCGGGAGACCCAGTACTTC.

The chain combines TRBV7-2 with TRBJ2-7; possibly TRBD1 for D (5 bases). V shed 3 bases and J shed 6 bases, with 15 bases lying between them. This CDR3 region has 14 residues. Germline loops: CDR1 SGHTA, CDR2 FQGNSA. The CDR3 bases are TGTGCCAGCAGCTTCGCCGATGGGGCGACCGAGCAGTACGTC. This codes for CASSFADGATEQYV.

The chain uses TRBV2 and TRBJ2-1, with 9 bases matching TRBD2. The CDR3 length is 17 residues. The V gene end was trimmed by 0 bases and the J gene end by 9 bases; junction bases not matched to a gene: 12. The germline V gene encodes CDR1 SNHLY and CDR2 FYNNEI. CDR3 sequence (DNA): TGTGCCAGCAGTGAAGCTCCGGCGGGAGGGCCATCCCGTGAGCAGTTCTTC. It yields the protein CASSEAPAGGPSREQFF.

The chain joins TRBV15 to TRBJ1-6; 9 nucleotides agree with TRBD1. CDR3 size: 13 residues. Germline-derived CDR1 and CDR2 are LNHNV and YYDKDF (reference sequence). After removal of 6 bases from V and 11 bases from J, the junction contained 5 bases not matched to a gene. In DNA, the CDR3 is TGTGCCACCAGTAGCGGACAGGGGACACCCCTCCACTTT. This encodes CATSSGQGTPLHF.

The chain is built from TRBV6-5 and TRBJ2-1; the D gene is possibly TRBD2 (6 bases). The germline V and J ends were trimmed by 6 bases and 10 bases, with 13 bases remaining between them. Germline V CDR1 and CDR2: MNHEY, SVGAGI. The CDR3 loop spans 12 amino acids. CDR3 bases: TGTGCCAGCAGCGCGACTAGTTCGGAGCAGTTCTTC. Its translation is CASSATSSEQFF.

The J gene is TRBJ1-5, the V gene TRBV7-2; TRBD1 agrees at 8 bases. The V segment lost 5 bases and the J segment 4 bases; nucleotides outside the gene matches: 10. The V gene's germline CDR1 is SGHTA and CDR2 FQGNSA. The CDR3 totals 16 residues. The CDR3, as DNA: TGTGCCAGCAGCCCATACACCGGGACAGGTAATCAGCCCCAGCATTTT. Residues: CASSPYTGTGNQPQHF.

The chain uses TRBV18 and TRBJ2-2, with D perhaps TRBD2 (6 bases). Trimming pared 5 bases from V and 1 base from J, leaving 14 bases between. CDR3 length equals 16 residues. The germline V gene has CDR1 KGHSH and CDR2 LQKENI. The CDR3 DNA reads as TGTGCCAGCTCAGCGCTAATAGCGGTGAACACCGGGGAGCTGTTTTTT. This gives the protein CASSALIAVNTGELFF.

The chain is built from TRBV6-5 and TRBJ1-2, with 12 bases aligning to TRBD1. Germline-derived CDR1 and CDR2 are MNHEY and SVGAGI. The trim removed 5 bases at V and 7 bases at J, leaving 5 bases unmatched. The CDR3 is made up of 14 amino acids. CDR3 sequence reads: CASSRGTGGSGYTF. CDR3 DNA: TGTGCCAGCAGTCGCGGGACAGGGGGCTCTGGCTACACCTTC.

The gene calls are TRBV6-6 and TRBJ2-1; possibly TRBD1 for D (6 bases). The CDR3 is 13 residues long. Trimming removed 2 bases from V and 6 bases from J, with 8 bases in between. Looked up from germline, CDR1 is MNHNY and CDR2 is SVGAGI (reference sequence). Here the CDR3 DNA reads TGTGCCAGCAGTTACGTCAGGGGCAATGAGCAGTTCTTC. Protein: CASSYVRGNEQFF.

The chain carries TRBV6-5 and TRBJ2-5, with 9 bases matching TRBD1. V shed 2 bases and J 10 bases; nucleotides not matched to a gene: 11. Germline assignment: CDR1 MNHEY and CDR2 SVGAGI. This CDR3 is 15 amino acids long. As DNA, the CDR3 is TGTGCCAGCAGTTACGGGACAGGGCCCGGAGAAGACCAGTACTTC. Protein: CASSYGTGPGEDQYF.

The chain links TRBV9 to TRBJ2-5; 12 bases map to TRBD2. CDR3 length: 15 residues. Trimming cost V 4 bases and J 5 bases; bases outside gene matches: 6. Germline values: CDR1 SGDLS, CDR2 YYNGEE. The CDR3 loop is CASSPTSGSIETQYF. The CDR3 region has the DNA TGTGCCAGCAGCCCGACTAGCGGGAGTATCGAGACCCAGTACTTC.

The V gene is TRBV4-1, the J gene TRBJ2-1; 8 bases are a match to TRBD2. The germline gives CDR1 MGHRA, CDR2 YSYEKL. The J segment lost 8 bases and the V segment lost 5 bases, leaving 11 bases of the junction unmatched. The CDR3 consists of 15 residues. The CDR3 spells CASSSGGPGGDEQFF. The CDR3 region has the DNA TGCGCCAGCAGCTCCGGAGGCCCGGGAGGGGATGAGCAGTTCTTC.